These 28 T cell receptor beta chains originate from one sample sequenced in a study of CD8+ T cells in alopecia areata. On the basis of CD4, CD8alpha, NKG2D, NKG2ACE and other markers, pooled cutaneous lymph node cells were sorted. Following extraction, RNA underwent reverse transcription to cDNA, which served as the sequencing template. Repertoires were generated with immunoSEQ multiplex PCR, while TCRdb's copy carries only in-frame clones and drops some. The table lists 200,000 to 300,000 clones, with no singletons. The source material was CD4+ T cells sorted from a lymph node. These receptors came from a C3H/HeJ mouse with alopecia areata. MHC haplotype: H2-k.

Details on this clone: Any gene name here is a mouse gene name. The CDR3 goes on 4 residues after the read ends, and that part is filled in from the germline J gene. This sample also contains other DNA sequences that code for the same CDR3. The chain employs TRBV31 and TRBJ2-1; 7 positions match TRBD2. This CDR3 has 13 amino acids. Losses at the gene ends were 3 bases for V and 3 bases for J; bases not matched to a gene: 2. Germline CDR1 and CDR2: GKSSPN and SITVG. The sequenced CDR3 bases are TGTGCCTGGAGCCGGACTGGCTATGCT. Translation: CAWSRTGYA. The entire CDR3 reads CAWSRTGYAEQFF.

This clone showed up just a few times. Germline and genes: mouse. The sequence runs out 4 residues before the end of the CDR3; the remainder is reconstructed from the germline J gene. The rearrangement joins TRBV5 to TRBJ1-2; possible D gene TRBD1, 5 bases. The V end was cut by 4 bases, the J end by 2 bases, with 11 bases between. The germline V gene has CDR1 LGHNA and CDR2 YNLKQL (reference sequence). The CDR3 runs 14 residues. CDR3 loop: CASSPGQMNSDYTF. The DNA read from the CDR3 is TGTGCCAGCAGCCCCGGACAAATGAACTCC.

Worth noting for this clone: Any gene name here is a mouse gene name. The CDR3 is cut off 4 residues early in the read; its end comes from the germline J gene. Different DNA sequences within this sample yield the same CDR3. This chain connects TRBV19 to TRBJ2-2, with D possibly being TRBD1 (6 bases). This CDR3 spans 15 amino acids. The V end was cut by 1 base, the J end by 2 bases, with 9 bases between. Germline lookup yields CDR1 FNHDT and CDR2 SITEND (reference sequence). The CDR3 sequence: CASSIQGRNTGQLYF. The CDR3 DNA, read in part, is TGTGCCAGCAGTATACAGGGGAGGAACACCGGG.

This clone came up a few times. Gene names are mouse gene names. Read sequence stops 4 residues before the CDR3 end, and the germline J gene provides the missing end. The same CDR3 is also encoded by other DNA sequences in this sample. The rearrangement links TRBV1 to TRBJ2-4; 10 positions agree with TRBD1. The germline gives CDR1 NSQYPW, CDR2 LRSPGD (reference sequence). The CDR3 runs 15 residues. The CDR3 bases that were read are TGCACCTGCAGTGCAGACGGGACAGGGGTAAAC. Amino acid sequence: CTCSADGTGVN. The whole CDR3 region reads CTCSADGTGVNTLYF.

This clone was seen more than once but under ten times. The gene names here belong to mouse. Read sequence stops 4 residues before the CDR3 end, and the germline J gene provides the missing end. The chain couples TRBV19 to TRBJ2-5; D perhaps matches TRBD1 (5 bases). This CDR3 is 13 amino acids long. Germline lookup yields CDR1 FNHDT and CDR2 SITEND (reference sequence). CDR3 DNA (partial): TGTGCCAGCAGTATACCAGAGGGGGAC. Translated, it gives CASSIPEGD. The full CDR3 sequence reads CASSIPEGDTQYF.

This clone was observed a handful of times. Mouse names are used for the genes. Read sequence stops 4 residues before the CDR3 end, and the germline J gene provides the missing end. The V gene is TRBV13-3, the J gene TRBJ2-7; 10 bases line up with TRBD2. CDR1 and CDR2 from the germline V gene are NNHDY and SYVADS. V shed 4 bases and J 3 bases; nucleotides not matched to a gene: 4. The CDR3 extends over 14 amino acids. The covered CDR3 bases are TGTGCCAGCAGTTCCCGACTGGGGGGCTAT. Amino acid sequence: CASSSRLGGY. Given in full, the CDR3 is CASSSRLGGYEQYF.

A word on this clone: The gene names here belong to mouse. The sequenced fragment ends 4 residues before the CDR3 boundary, so the rest is inferred from the germline J gene. The sample has other DNA sequences that encode this CDR3 too. The chain joins TRBV17 to TRBJ2-5, with 11 bases that match TRBD2. V gave up 1 base and J gave up 1 base; unmatched junction bases: 1. The CDR3 has 16 amino acids. Germline V CDR1 and CDR2: MNHDT, YYDKIL. The CDR3 DNA, read in part, is TGTGCTAGCAGTAGAGGACTGGGGGGGGACCAAGAC. This gives the protein CASSRGLGGDQD. The CDR3, in full, reads CASSRGLGGDQDTQYF.

As concerns this clone: Gene names are the mouse ones. The read ends 4 residues shy of where the CDR3 ends; the end is completed using the germline J gene. The chain couples TRBV19 to TRBJ2-7; 7 bases map to TRBD1. The germline CDR1 and CDR2 sequences are FNHDT and SITEND (reference sequence). CDR3 length: 14 amino acids. The CDR3 bases that were read are TGTGCCAGCAGTAAATCAGACAGGGCAGAT. This sequence encodes CASSKSDRAD. The full CDR3 sequence reads CASSKSDRADEQYF.

This clone was counted only a few times. Genes and germline are mouse. The read terminates 3 residues before the CDR3 end, so the remaining end is supplied by the germline J gene. The rearrangement links TRBV13-1 to TRBJ1-6; D perhaps matches TRBD1 (5 bases). TRBJ1-6 counts as an open reading frame of uncertain function. From germline, CDR1 is NSHNY and CDR2 SYGAGN. There are 16 residues in the CDR3. Trimming cost V 2 bases and J 0 bases, with 9 bases left between them. CDR3 DNA (partial): TGTGCCAGCAGTGAAGAACAGGATTCCTATAATTCGCCC. As protein: CASSEEQDSYNSP. The complete CDR3 protein is CASSEEQDSYNSPLYF.

With respect to this clone: Gene names follow the mouse nomenclature. CDR3 sequence: CASSQWGGLYAEQFF. CDR3 bases read: TGTGCCAGCAGCCAATGGGGGGGCCTCTATGCT. V is TRBV5 and J is TRBJ2-1; 9 positions agree with TRBD2. The read terminates 4 residues before the CDR3 end, so the remaining end is supplied by the germline J gene. This CDR3 region has 15 residues. Germline CDR1 and CDR2: LGHNA and YNLKQL (reference sequence). V shed 2 bases and J 3 bases; nucleotides not matched to a gene: 2.

This clone was detected a few times. This may come from a read error, since a much larger clone is one base off. The gene symbols are mouse symbols. The read ends 4 residues shy of where the CDR3 ends; the end is completed using the germline J gene. The rearrangement links TRBV1 to TRBJ2-3, with 8 bases matching TRBD2. Germline V gene lookup returns CDR1 NSQYPW and CDR2 LRSPGD (reference sequence). This CDR3 has 14 residues. Trimming removed 4 bases from V and 1 base from J; junction bases left unmatched: 1. The sequenced CDR3 bases are TGCACCTGCAGTGAGACTGGGGGTGCAGAA. Its protein is CTCSETGGAE. The whole CDR3 reads CTCSETGGAETLYF.

This clone was observed a handful of times. Each gene name is a mouse one. Read data end 4 residues before the CDR3 end; the end is taken from the germline J gene. This sample includes further DNA sequences coding for the same CDR3. The V call is TRBV17, the J call TRBJ1-2; TRBD1 matches 7 bases. J lost 0 bases, V lost 6 bases, and 4 bases had no gene match. The CDR3 totals 14 residues. The V gene's germline CDR1 is MNHDT and CDR2 YYDKIL. The CDR3 region is CASSRQGANSDYTF. The sequenced CDR3 bases are TGTGCTAGCAGCAGACAGGGCGCAAACTCC.

On this clone: The germline and genes are mouse ones. CDR3 DNA, as far as it was read: TGTGCCAGCAGTGACAGTCCTAGTGCAGAA. Residues: CASSDSPSAE. From start to end, the CDR3 is CASSDSPSAETLYF. The rearrangement links TRBV13-1 to TRBJ2-3; D unclear. With the read ending 4 residues before the CDR3 end, the germline J gene is used to fill in that end. V was clipped by 2 bases and J by 0 bases, with 7 bases between them. Looked up from germline, CDR1 is NSHNY and CDR2 is SYGAGN. The CDR3 consists of 14 residues.

This clone turned up a few times. Genes and germline are mouse. The CDR3 end falls 4 residues outside the read, so it is completed with the germline J gene. The chain is built from TRBV1 and TRBJ2-5, with 7 bases fitting TRBD1. The CDR3 consists of 14 residues. CDR1 is NSQYPW and CDR2 is LRSPGD in the germline V gene (reference sequence). The covered CDR3 bases are TGCACCTGCAGTGGAACAGGGGTAGGGGAC. Translating it yields CTCSGTGVGD. The full CDR3 is CTCSGTGVGDTQYF.

Details on this clone: Gene names are the mouse ones. The read falls 4 residues short of the CDR3 end, and the missing part is taken from the germline J gene. The J gene is TRBJ2-2, the V gene TRBV13-2; TRBD1 is a possible D gene (5 bases). V lost 3 bases and J 0 bases, leaving 9 bases between the germline ends. This CDR3 contains 15 residues. Germline CDR1 and CDR2: NNHNN and SYGAGS (reference sequence). The CDR3 protein is CASGGTNSNTGQLYF. The CDR3 bases that were read are TGTGCCAGCGGTGGGACAAATTCAAACACCGGG.

This clone was seen a few times. Germline and genes: mouse. The missing CDR3 end, 4 residues past where the read stops, is filled in from the germline J gene. The sample carries other DNA sequences with the same CDR3. This sequence joins TRBV13-3 and TRBJ2-5, with 10 bases lining up with TRBD2. The CDR3 extends over 14 amino acids. The trim removed 3 bases at V and 3 bases at J, leaving 1 base unmatched. Looked up from germline, CDR1 is NNHDY and CDR2 is SYVADS. Incomplete CDR3 DNA: TGTGCCAGCAGTGGGGACTGGGGACAAGAC. Protein sequence: CASSGDWGQD. The whole CDR3 reads CASSGDWGQDTQYF.

Points on this clone: Genes here carry mouse names. The sample contains more than one DNA sequence encoding this CDR3. CDR3 loop: CASSQDRGRAETLYF. Incomplete CDR3 DNA: TGTGCCAGCAGCCAAGACAGGGGGCGGGCAGAA. The rearrangement joins TRBV5 to TRBJ2-3, with 8 bases matching TRBD1. The read terminates 4 residues ahead of where the CDR3 ends, so the germline J gene completes it. The CDR3 extends over 15 amino acids. Germline assignment: CDR1 LGHNA and CDR2 YNLKQL (reference sequence). V lost 0 bases and J lost 3; bases outside the gene matches: 2.

Turning to this clone: Gene names follow the mouse nomenclature. Read sequence stops 4 residues before the CDR3 end, and the germline J gene provides the missing end. The V and J genes are TRBV1 and TRBJ2-7, with 10 positions matching TRBD1. CDR1 is NSQYPW, CDR2 LRSPGD, per germline (reference sequence). The V segment lost 3 bases and the J segment 0 bases; nucleotides outside the gene matches: 5. This CDR3 comprises 16 residues. The CDR3 loop reads CTCSAGQGPSSYEQYF. The sequenced part of the CDR3 DNA is TGCACCTGCAGTGCGGGACAGGGGCCTAGCTCCTAT. Filled out from reference TRBV1 and TRBJ2-7, the complete variable domain reads VTLLEQNPRWRLVPRGQAVNLRCILKNSQYPWMSWYQQDLQKQLQWLFTLRSPGDKEVKSLPGADYLATRVTDTELRLQVANMSQGRTLYCTCSAGQGPSSYEQYFGPGTRLTVL.

Worth noting for this clone: Here the gene names and germline are mouse. The CDR3 end falls 4 residues outside the read, so it is completed with the germline J gene. The J gene is TRBJ2-1, the V gene TRBV13-3, with 11 bases matching TRBD1. The J segment lost 0 bases and the V segment lost 0 bases, leaving 2 bases of the junction unmatched. Germline CDR1 and CDR2: NNHDY and SYVADS. The CDR3 totals 17 residues. The DNA read from the CDR3 is TGTGCCAGCAGTGATGTGGACAGGGGGCCTAACTATGCT. Translation gives CASSDVDRGPNYA. The full CDR3 is CASSDVDRGPNYAEQFF.

With regard to this clone: Gene names are the mouse ones. Read data end 4 residues before the CDR3 end; the end is taken from the germline J gene. The chain carries TRBV13-1 and TRBJ2-2; 10 bases are a match to TRBD1. V shed 3 bases and J 0 bases; nucleotides not matched to a gene: 2. Per germline, CDR1 NSHNY and CDR2 SYGAGN. The CDR3 extends over 16 amino acids. The CDR3 region is CASSVGTGANTGQLYF. CDR3 DNA, as far as it was read: TGTGCCAGCAGTGTGGGGACAGGGGCAAACACCGGG.

Note on this clone: Mouse gene names and germline throughout. The read stops 4 residues short of the end of the CDR3; the missing end is completed from the germline J gene. This sequence joins TRBV13-3 and TRBJ2-5, with D maybe TRBD1 (6 bases). The CDR3 is 13 residues long. CDR1 and CDR2 from the germline V gene are NNHDY and SYVADS. CDR3 amino acids: CASSDQGKDTQYF. Partial CDR3 DNA: TGTGCCAGCAGTGATCAGGGGAAAGAC.

This clone has just a few counts. Genes and germline come from the mouse. Read data end 4 residues before the CDR3 end; the end is taken from the germline J gene. The genes are TRBV19 and TRBJ2-1; TRBD2 might be the D (6 bases). This CDR3 region has 13 residues. Germline values: CDR1 FNHDT, CDR2 SITEND (reference sequence). V dropped 2 bases and J dropped 5 bases, with 8 bases sitting between them. CDR3 region: CASSIPGDAEQFF. The part of the CDR3 DNA that was read is TGTGCCAGCAGTATTCCTGGGGATGCT. The whole variable domain, filled in from reference TRBV19 and TRBJ2-1, reads GGIITQTPKFLIGQEGQKLTLKCQQNFNHDTMYWYRQDSGKGLRLIYYSITENDLQKGDLSEGYDASREKKSSFSLTVTSAQKNEMAVFLCASSIPGDAEQFFGPGTRLTVL.

This clone was detected a few times. Germline and genes: mouse. The missing CDR3 end, 4 residues past where the read stops, is filled in from the germline J gene. Other nucleotide sequences from this sample produce the same CDR3. The chain links TRBV13-2 to TRBJ2-7; TRBD1 agrees at 9 bases. There are 13 residues in the CDR3. Germline V gene sequence: CDR1 NNHNN, CDR2 SYGAGS (reference sequence). CDR3 bases read: TGTGCCAGCGGTGATAGGGACAGGGAT. The encoded protein is CASGDRDRD. The entire CDR3 reads CASGDRDRDEQYF.

As concerns this clone: Gene names are the mouse ones. The CDR3 is cut off 4 residues early in the read; its end comes from the germline J gene. The chain has TRBV13-3 and TRBJ2-7; 7 positions match TRBD1. This CDR3 has 12 amino acids. The germline CDR1 and CDR2 sequences are NNHDY and SYVADS. Incomplete CDR3 DNA: TGTGCCAGCAGTGAGGGACAGCAT. Protein product: CASSEGQH. The full CDR3 is CASSEGQHEQYF.

In this sample, this clone turned up a few times. Gene and germline names: mouse. The read ends 4 residues early relative to the CDR3; the germline J gene fills the gap. The chain links TRBV13-2 to TRBJ2-3; 8 nucleotides line up with TRBD2. The V segment lost 5 bases and the J segment 0 bases; nucleotides outside the gene matches: 5. CDR1 NNHNN and CDR2 SYGAGS come from the germline V gene (reference sequence). This CDR3 region has 15 residues. The CDR3 loop is CASGRGLASAETLYF. The covered CDR3 bases are TGTGCCAGCGGCCGGGGACTGGCTAGTGCAGAA.

This clone appeared a few times. Gene labels here are mouse ones. The CDR3 extends 4 residues past the end of the read, so its final part is completed from the germline J gene. V is TRBV31 and J is TRBJ2-3; TRBD1 is a possible D gene (5 bases). The germline gives CDR1 GKSSPN, CDR2 SITVG. This CDR3 is built from 14 residues. Trimming took off 1 base at V and 0 bases at J, with 8 bases between the two ends. CDR3 protein: CAWSRQSSAETLYF. The sequenced part of the CDR3 DNA is TGTGCCTGGAGTCGACAGTCTAGTGCAGAA.

There are a few counts of this clone. Genes and germline are mouse. Coverage ceases 4 residues before the CDR3 finishes, and the germline J gene fills in the end. The rearrangement joins TRBV13-1 to TRBJ1-1, with a weak D call TRBD1 (5 bases). The CDR3 has 12 amino acids. CDR1 NSHNY and CDR2 SYGAGN come from the germline V gene. The CDR3 sequence is CASSGDWEEVFF. CDR3 DNA, as far as it was read: TGTGCCAGCAGTGGGGACTGGGAA.

This clone showed up just a few times. Mouse gene names apply. The read falls 4 residues short of the CDR3 end, and the missing part is taken from the germline J gene. Other nucleotide sequences in the sample specify the same CDR3. The chain recombines TRBV17 with TRBJ2-1, with TRBD2 identical over 8 bases. J lost 0 bases, V lost 2 bases, and 0 bases had no gene match. There are 15 residues in the CDR3. Germline assignment: CDR1 MNHDT and CDR2 YYDKIL. The sequenced part of the CDR3 DNA is TGTGCTAGCAGTAGAACTGGGGGTAACTATGCT. Translation: CASSRTGGNYA. The full CDR3 reads CASSRTGGNYAEQFF. Drawing the rest from reference TRBV17 and TRBJ2-1, the complete variable domain is DTTVKQNPRYKLARVGKPVNLICSQTMNHDTMYWYQKKPNQAPKLLLFYYDKILNREADTFEKFQSSRPNNSFCSLYIGSAGLEYSAMYLCASSRTGGNYAEQFFGPGTRLTVL.